This T cell receptor (beta chain) was observed in a study of T cells in Graves' hyperthyroidism and ophthalmopathy. Study-wide points: Ophthalmopathy and stable hyperthyroidism were separated by a 13 V-J model. Model predictions of ophthalmopathy came a median around 6.5 months before onset.

Germline CDR1 reads MGHRA; CDR2 reads YSYEKL. The CDR3 totals 19 residues. V lost 0 bases to trimming and J lost 0 bases; unmatched junction nucleotides: 7. Exclusion followed for patients with uncontrolled infection, other autoimmune disease, pregnancy or lactation. On the basis of clinical symptoms, serum thyroxine and TRAb, thyroid ultrasound and orbital computed tomography, diagnoses were made. This clonotype occurred many times. The antigen is not known. It was RNA transcripts that yielded the amplified TCR beta CDR3 regions. During a first-round RT-PCR of the TCR CDR3, the HTBI primer set was used. A single record per CDR3 protein comes from TCRdb applying MiXCR to the multiplex PCR reads. There are hundreds of thousands of distinct CDR3 sequences in the sample; roughly 15% occur only once, and around 12% lies in the top ten.

The rearrangement links TRBV4-1 to TRBJ2-1, with 11 positions matching TRBD2. Material: blood. The receptor comes from a woman in her fifties or sixties with Graves' ophthalmopathy. As DNA, the CDR3 is TGCGCCAGCAGCCAAGAACCGGGACTAGCGGCCAGCTCCTACAATGAGCAGTTCTTC. Protein: CASSQEPGLAASSYNEQFF.